The next 29 T cell receptor beta chains were all read from a single sample in a study of regulatory T cells in long-lasting Graves disease. Libraries of TCR beta came from iRepertoire HTBI primers plus Arm-PCR of CDR3 regions. Each CDR3 protein is one row after TCRdb ran MiXCR on the multiplex PCR reads. There are 430,000 or so distinct CDR3 sequences in the sample; around 20% occur only once, and approximately 15% lies in the top ten. Time point denoted: persistent/refractory GD, antithyroid drugs over 5 years with positive TRAb. PBMC-derived RNA was used for the TCR library. The specimen comprised peripheral blood mononuclear cells (PBMCs), sampled when the disease was refractory, from a patient treated with antithyroid drugs. The receptors stem from a female donor with Graves disease.

At least ten counts were recorded for this clonotype. This chain links TRBV12-3 or TRBV12-4 with TRBJ1-6; the D is unclear. V was pared by 6 bases and J by 16 bases, with 16 bases between. The CDR3 length is 12 residues. The chain's CDR3 is CASSQSPVTLHF. The CDR3 DNA reads TGTGCCAGCAGCCAGAGTCCCGTCACTCTCCACTTT.

This clonotype has a handful of counts. This rearrangement joins TRBV27 to TRBJ2-5; TRBD2 is a possible D gene (6 bases). From germline, CDR1 is MNHEY and CDR2 SMNVEV (reference sequence). Deletions cut 6 bases from V and 5 bases from J, with 16 bases between. The CDR3 runs to 14 residues. The CDR3 sequence is CASSPGSLRETQYF. DNA for the CDR3: TGTGCCAGCAGCCCCGGGAGCTTGCGGGAGACCCAGTACTTC.

A remark on this clonotype: A single base separates this from a much larger clone, so it may be a read error. The chain couples TRBV2 to TRBJ1-1; TRBD1 is a possible D gene (5 bases). Germline assignment: CDR1 SNHLY and CDR2 FYNNEI. The CDR3 covers 12 residues. CDR3 sequence: CASEGHGTEASF. The CDR3 region has the DNA TGTGCCAGCGAGGGGCACGGCACTGAAGCTTCCTTT.

In its sample, this clonotype was seen many times. The chain is built from TRBV28 and TRBJ2-7, with TRBD2 as a possible D gene (7 bases). Germline loops: CDR1 MDHEN, CDR2 SYDVKM. The V and J ends lost 3 bases and 3 bases respectively, with 12 bases between them. The CDR3 is 14 residues long. The CDR3 loop is CASSFLRGGYEQYF. The CDR3 DNA reads TGTGCCAGCAGTTTCCTAAGGGGGGGCTACGAGCAGTACTTC.

This clonotype was detected a few times. This chain joins TRBV20-1 and TRBJ2-2; TRBD2 matches at 7 bases. The CDR3 is 16 residues long. V lost 0 bases to trimming and J lost 5 bases; unmatched junction nucleotides: 9. Germline V gene lookup returns CDR1 DFQATT and CDR2 SNEGSKA (reference sequence). The CDR3 here is CSARDLEGGETGELFF. CDR3 coding DNA: TGCAGTGCTAGAGATCTGGAGGGAGGGGAGACCGGGGAGCTGTTTTTT.

A note on this clonotype: Being one base from a much bigger clone, this may be a read error. This chain connects TRBV9 to TRBJ2-7; 7 bases agree with TRBD1. V dropped 3 bases and J dropped 7; count of bases not matched to a gene: 7. This CDR3 contains 13 residues. From germline, CDR1 is SGDLS and CDR2 YYNGEE. CDR3 protein: CASSAETGLEQYF. CDR3 in DNA: TGTGCCAGCAGCGCAGAGACAGGGCTGGAGCAGTACTTC.

V is TRBV20-1 and J is TRBJ2-7, with 7 bases aligning to TRBD2. There are 16 residues in the CDR3. The V and J ends lost 0 bases and 1 base, in that order; junction bases with no gene match: 9. The germline V gene encodes CDR1 DFQATT and CDR2 SNEGSKA (reference sequence). CDR3: CSARDRTLAASYEQYF. Here the CDR3 DNA reads TGCAGTGCTAGAGATCGGACCCTAGCGGCTTCCTACGAGCAGTACTTC.

This clonotype was recorded at least ten times. The chain joins TRBV6-5 to TRBJ2-7; no firm D call. The V and J ends lost 0 bases and 6 bases respectively, with 15 bases between them. Per germline, CDR1 MNHEY and CDR2 SVGAGI. The CDR3 is made up of 15 amino acids. The CDR3 spells CASSYSDLPVGEQYF. CDR3 nucleotide sequence: TGTGCCAGCAGTTACTCGGACCTCCCAGTGGGCGAGCAGTACTTC.

This clonotype was seen at least ten times. The genes are TRBV2 and TRBJ2-5; D is possibly TRBD1 (6 bases). Germline V gene sequence: CDR1 SNHLY, CDR2 FYNNEI. The CDR3 totals 16 residues. V gave up 6 bases and J gave up 2 bases, with 19 bases separating them. The CDR3 loop reads CASRAGVQASQETQYF. The CDR3 DNA is TGTGCCAGCAGGGCAGGGGTACAGGCAAGTCAAGAGACCCAGTACTTC. Filled out from reference TRBV2 and TRBJ2-5, the complete variable domain reads EPEVTQTPSHQVTQMGQEVILRCVPISNHLYFYWYRQILGQKVEFLVSFYNNEISEKSEIFDDQFSVERPDGSNFTLKIRSTKLEDSAMYFCASRAGVQASQETQYFGPGTRLLVL.

The chain combines TRBV2 with TRBJ2-7, with 9 bases aligning to TRBD2. Per germline, CDR1 SNHLY and CDR2 FYNNEI. Trimming at V came to 6 bases and at J to 2 bases, leaving 2 bases not matched to a gene. This CDR3 has 13 residues. CDR3 in amino acids: CASRGGRAYEQYF. For the CDR3, the DNA is TGTGCCAGCAGAGGCGGGAGGGCCTACGAGCAGTACTTC.

The J gene is TRBJ2-3, the V gene TRBV30, with D tentatively TRBD1 (6 bases). CDR3 length: 13 residues. CDR1 GTSNPN and CDR2 SVGIG come from the germline V gene (reference sequence). The CDR3 DNA reads TGTGCTGGGGCAGGGGATGGTGCAGATACGCAGTATTTT. Translating gives CAGAGDGADTQYF. Combining the CDR3 with reference TRBV30 and TRBJ2-3 gives the whole variable domain SQTIHQWPATLVQPVGSPLSLECTVEGTSNPNLYWYRQAAGRGLQLLFYSVGIGQISSEVPQNLSASRPQDRQFILSSKKLLLSDSGFYLCAGAGDGADTQYFGPGTRLTVL.

This clonotype came up once. V usage is TRBV20-1 and J usage is TRBJ2-3; a possible D gene is TRBD2 (5 bases). The CDR3 is 15 residues long. V lost 5 bases, J lost 0 bases, and 15 bases lay in between. The germline V gene encodes CDR1 DFQATT and CDR2 SNEGSKA (reference sequence). CDR3 nucleotide sequence: TGCAGTGCTCCCATACCCGGGATAAGCACAGATACGCAGTATTTT. Translated, it gives CSAPIPGISTDTQYF.

This clonotype was seen at least ten times. V usage is TRBV6-1 and J usage is TRBJ1-2; 7 bases fit TRBD1. The CDR3 is 14 amino acids. V was pared by 7 bases and J by 1 base, with 6 bases of the junction left unmatched. From germline, CDR1 is MNHNS and CDR2 SASEGT. CDR3 in DNA: TGTGCCAGCACCCCAGGGGGGGTTAACTATGGCTACACCTTC. It yields the protein CASTPGGVNYGYTF.

This clonotype was seen many times. The V gene is TRBV27, the J gene TRBJ1-2, with D possibly matching TRBD1 (6 bases). V gave up 7 bases and J gave up 10 bases, with 22 bases separating them. Germline V gene sequence: CDR1 MNHEY, CDR2 SMNVEV (reference sequence). The CDR3 sequence is 14 residues long. The CDR3 region has the DNA TGTGCCAGCACCCTAAAAGGGGGGTCCACCCCCTACACCTTC. This codes for CASTLKGGSTPYTF.

The chain is built from TRBV7-9 and TRBJ1-1; TRBD1 might be the D (5 bases). V was clipped by 3 bases and J by 0 bases, with 17 bases between them. The CDR3 runs to 17 residues. Germline values: CDR1 SEHNR, CDR2 FQNEAQ (reference sequence). The CDR3 loop reads CASSFSRGESMNTEAFF. DNA of the CDR3: TGTGCCAGCAGCTTCTCCAGAGGGGAGTCCATGAACACTGAAGCTTTCTTT. Full variable domain (remainder filled in from reference TRBV7-9 and TRBJ1-1): DTGVSQNPRHKITKRGQNVTFRCDPISEHNRLYWYRQTLGQGPEFLTYFQNEAQLEKSRLLSDRFSAERPKGSFSTLEIQRTEQGDSAMYLCASSFSRGESMNTEAFFGQGTRLTVV.

This clonotype has only a few counts. The chain uses TRBV7-9 and TRBJ2-7; D is perhaps TRBD1 or TRBD2 (6 bases each). CDR1 SEHNR and CDR2 FQNEAQ come from the germline V gene (reference sequence). This CDR3 is 14 amino acids long. The V end was cut by 5 bases, the J end by 11 bases, with 22 bases between. The CDR3 nucleotides read TGTGCCAGCAGCCCAACGGGGGACAACCATCATGAGTACTTC. It codes for CASSPTGDNHHEYF.

The V and J genes are TRBV28 and TRBJ1-3, with TRBD1 matching 8 bases. From germline, CDR1 is MDHEN and CDR2 SYDVKM. V dropped 6 bases and J dropped 7; count of bases not matched to a gene: 11. The CDR3 sequence is 15 residues long. CDR3 amino acids: CASSLQGQDRNTIYF. CDR3 nucleotides: TGTGCCAGCAGCCTCCAGGGACAGGATAGGAACACCATATATTTT.

Concerning this clonotype itself: Just one base apart from a much larger clone, this may be a read error. The chain links TRBV6-1 to TRBJ2-7, with a possible D match to TRBD2 (5 bases). The CDR3 covers 14 residues. The germline V gene has CDR1 MNHNS and CDR2 SASEGT. The CDR3 nucleotides are TGTACCAGCAGTGAAGAAGCGGAGAGTGTGGAGCAGTACTTC. This gives the protein CTSSEEAESVEQYF.

This clonotype was observed many times. CDR3 nucleotide sequence: TGTGCCACCAGCAGAGATGGAATCCAGGGTCCTTTTGGGTACGGCTACACCTTC. Amino acids: CATSRDGIQGPFGYGYTF. The chain is built from TRBV15 and TRBJ1-2; D perhaps matches TRBD1 (5 bases). V was pared by 0 bases and J by 8 bases, with 25 bases between. The length of the CDR3 is 18 residues. Germline CDR1 is LNHNV and CDR2 is YYDKDF (reference sequence).

This rearrangement joins TRBV29-1 to TRBJ2-7; perhaps TRBD2 as D (5 bases). The J call may be faulty, since TRBJ2-1 better matches the DNA end. The CDR3 contains 15 residues. Germline CDR1 SQVTM, CDR2 ANQGSEA. CDR3 sequence (DNA): TGCAGCGTTGGAAGAGGGATGGGCTCCTACAATGAGCAGTTCTTC. The encoded protein is CSVGRGMGSYNEQFF.

In its sample, this clonotype was seen many times. The rearrangement links TRBV19 to TRBJ2-5; the match to TRBD2 covers 14 bases. Germline V gives CDR1 LNHDA, CDR2 SQIVND (reference sequence). The ends lost 9 bases at V and 3 bases at J; junction bases unmatched: 6. This CDR3 spans 15 amino acids. The DNA for the CDR3 is TGTGCCAGACGAGAGGGACTAGCGGGAGAAGAGACCCAGTACTTC. It is translated as CARREGLAGEETQYF.

In its sample, this clonotype was seen many times. This chain connects TRBV6-2 or TRBV6-3 to TRBJ2-7, with D possibly being TRBD2 (5 bases). The germline V and J ends were trimmed by 3 bases and 2 bases, with 8 bases remaining between them. The CDR3 runs to 13 residues. The V gene's germline CDR1 is MNHEY and CDR2 SVGEGT. The CDR3 DNA is TGTGCCAGCAGTTATGCCGGGACCTACGAGCAGTACTTC. Translating gives CASSYAGTYEQYF.

The chain is built from TRBV28 and TRBJ2-1; 9 bases fit TRBD2. The germline V gene encodes CDR1 MDHEN and CDR2 SYDVKM. The CDR3 has 17 residues. V shed 4 bases, J shed 4 bases, and the junction held 11 bases outside the gene matches. The CDR3 bases are TGTGCCAGCAGTTCTCGGATAGCGGGAGTTGGTTACAATGAGCAGTTCTTC. This codes for CASSSRIAGVGYNEQFF.

This clonotype has a handful of counts. V is TRBV20-1 and J is TRBJ2-2; possible D gene TRBD1, 6 bases. Trimming removed 6 bases from V and 3 bases from J, with 11 bases in between. The CDR3 runs to 13 residues. Germline CDR1 and CDR2: DFQATT and SNEGSKA (reference sequence). The CDR3 spells CSARDTYTGELFF. For the CDR3, the DNA is TGCAGTGCGAGGGACACGTACACCGGGGAGCTGTTTTTT.

This clonotype occurred a few times. The chain combines TRBV27 with TRBJ2-7; D possibly corresponds to TRBD2 (6 bases). V was pared by 7 bases and J by 3 bases, with 22 bases between. The CDR3 extends over 16 amino acids. CDR1 is MNHEY and CDR2 is SMNVEV in the germline V gene (reference sequence). The DNA for the CDR3 is TGTGCCAGCACCACAGGAGGGGCCCGCGGCCGCTACGAGCAGTACTTC. It is translated as CASTTGGARGRYEQYF.

The chain couples TRBV19 to TRBJ1-1, with D possibly TRBD1 on 5 matching bases. The V gene lost 5 bases and the J gene lost 3 bases, with 13 bases spanning the gap. CDR3 size: 14 residues. Germline CDR1 and CDR2: LNHDA and SQIVND (reference sequence). CDR3 loop: CASSGSRGDTEAFF. CDR3 bases: TGTGCCAGTAGTGGAAGCCGGGGGGACACTGAAGCTTTCTTT.

The sample holds many counts of this clonotype. The chain links TRBV24-1 to TRBJ2-4, with 9 bases matching TRBD1. Germline V CDR1 and CDR2: KGHDR, SFDVKD. The CDR3 spans 15 residues. V trimming: 5 bases; J trimming: 7 bases; junction bases outside the gene matches: 8. The CDR3 DNA reads as TGTGCCACCAGTGTCCAACAGGGGGCGCGTAACATTCAGTACTTC. Translating it yields CATSVQQGARNIQYF.

The CDR3 is CASSRQGINGYTF. The CDR3 DNA reads as TGTGCCAGCAGCCGACAGGGGATAAATGGCTACACCTTC. This chain joins TRBV7-9 and TRBJ1-2; 8 nucleotides line up with TRBD1. CDR1 SEHNR and CDR2 FQNEAQ come from the germline V gene (reference sequence). The V segment lost 5 bases and the J segment 6 bases; nucleotides outside the gene matches: 5. This CDR3 comprises 13 residues.

This clonotype was observed many times. The chain links TRBV11-3 to TRBJ2-5; TRBD2 matches 7 bases. Unmatched junction bases numbered 7, after V lost 5 bases and J lost 1 base. This CDR3 contains 15 residues. The germline V gene has CDR1 SGHNT and CDR2 YENEEA. This CDR3 is CASSDRASGQETQYF. CDR3 nucleotide sequence: TGTGCCAGCAGCGACCGGGCTAGCGGCCAAGAGACCCAGTACTTC.